Listed below are T cell receptor beta chains from one sample, sequenced in a study of patients and donors after allogeneic stem cell transplantation. TCRdb processed the RT-PCR reads anew with MiXCR; each CDR3 protein has one entry. The profile covers roughly 960,000 distinct CDR3 sequences, with roughly 18% appearing a single time and roughly 6% taken by the ten largest. Material for sequencing was blood, either unsorted or a sorted T cell fraction (not recorded which). All receptors derive from a human donor who was either an allogeneic HSCT recipient or a stem cell or donor lymphocyte infusion donor (not recorded which). It is not recorded whose cells these are; they may come from a transplant donor. Both conserved end residues are part of each CDR3. A D gene is named only where the DNA matches it firmly. Clone size is stated in some rows and not others, as once, few, many or a class when expanded.

TRBJ2-2 TRBV6-1 NA NA CASSDWGVNTGELFF TGTGCCAGCAGTGACTGGGGAGTAAATACCGGGGAGCTGTTTTTT
TRBJ1-5 TRBV27 NA NA CASTPAEGHQPQHF TGTGCCAGCACGCCGGCTGAGGGCCATCAGCCCCAGCATTTT
TRBJ2-3 TRBV28 NA NA CASSYTQHTDTQYF TGTGCCAGCAGTTATACCCAGCACACAGATACGCAGTATTTT
TRBJ2-2 TRBV9 TRBD2 NA CASSVDIAGGLTELFF TGTGCCAGCAGCGTAGATATAGCGGGGGGGCTTACGGAGCTGTTTTTT
TRBJ2-3 TRBV5-1 NA NA CASSLDQRSTDTQYF TGCGCCAGCAGCTTGGATCAGCGGAGCACAGATACGCAGTATTTT
TRBJ1-4 TRBV5-1 NA few CASSLSQTTNEKLFF TGCGCCAGCAGCTTATCCCAGACAACTAATGAAAAACTGTTTTTT
TRBJ2-7 TRBV5-1 NA NA CASRFREESYEQYF TGCGCCAGCAGATTCAGGGAGGAGTCCTACGAGCAGTACTTC
TRBJ1-1 TRBV27 NA once CASSQTRDGPEAFF TGTGCCAGCAGTCAAACCCGGGACGGTCCTGAAGCTTTCTTT
TRBJ1-2 TRBV7-9 NA few CASSTGTHYGYTF TGTGCCAGCAGTACCGGGACCCACTATGGCTACACCTTC
TRBJ1-2 TRBV3-1 NA few CASSQDLIGGSYTF TGTGCCAGCAGCCAAGATCTTATAGGGGGATCCTACACCTTC
TRBJ2-7 TRBV7-9 NA NA CASSLSLGELAYEQYF TGTGCCAGCAGCTTAAGTTTGGGGGAATTGGCCTACGAGCAGTACTTC
TRBJ1-2 TRBV20-1 NA few CSARVPGRTLGYTF TGCAGTGCTAGAGTCCCCGGACGGACTTTGGGCTACACCTTC
TRBJ2-3 TRBV4-3 NA NA CASSQDLHGTPIRYF TGCGCCAGCAGCCAAGATTTGCACGGGACCCCTATTCGGTATTTT
TRBJ2-5 TRBV7-9 TRBD1 NA CASSPTGRGSGETQYF TGTGCCAGCAGCCCGACAGGGAGAGGGTCAGGGGAGACCCAGTACTTC
TRBJ2-7 TRBV12-3/TRBV12-4 TRBD2 NA CASSGTSGRAVYEQYF TGTGCCAGCAGCGGGACTAGCGGGAGGGCCGTCTACGAGCAGTACTTC
TRBJ1-1 TRBV6-1 NA NA CASSEAKGRLTEAFF TGTGCCAGCAGTGAAGCGAAAGGACGGCTCACTGAAGCTTTCTTT
TRBJ2-1 TRBV20-1 NA NA CSALTAPGYYNEQFF TGCAGTGCCCTGACAGCGCCAGGCTACTACAATGAGCAGTTCTTC
TRBJ2-7 TRBV5-1 NA few CASSLLFRGAYEQYF TGCGCCAGCAGCTTGTTATTCAGGGGGGCCTACGAGCAGTACTTC
TRBJ1-5 TRBV6-2/TRBV6-3 NA NA CASSNLGRGNQPQHF TGTGCCAGCTCGAACCTAGGAAGGGGCAATCAGCCCCAGCATTTT
TRBJ2-1 TRBV11-2 TRBD2 NA CASSLQRGALNEQFF TGTGCCAGCAGCTTACAGCGGGGGGCCCTCAATGAGCAGTTCTTC
TRBJ1-1 TRBV6-2/TRBV6-3 NA NA CASSYSNGGRQNTEAFF TGTGCCAGCAGTTACTCGAATGGGGGGCGTCAAAACACTGAAGCTTTCTTT
TRBJ2-7 TRBV3-1 TRBD1 NA CASSRNRGQSDEQYF TGTGCCAGCAGCCGCAACAGGGGGCAAAGCGACGAGCAGTACTTC
TRBJ2-7 TRBV20-1 TRBD1 few CSAPGQGFGEQYF TGCAGTGCCCCGGGACAGGGGTTCGGCGAGCAGTACTTC
TRBJ2-6 TRBV29-1 TRBD1 few CSVEETGVTSGANVLTF TGCAGCGTTGAAGAAACAGGGGTAACGTCTGGGGCCAACGTCCTGACTTTC
TRBJ2-7 TRBV12-3/TRBV12-4 NA few CASSKRDEQYF TGTGCCAGCAGCAAACGGGACGAGCAGTACTTC
TRBJ2-5 TRBV5-1 TRBD2 NA CASSPMTSGVYQETQYF TGCGCCAGCAGCCCGATGACTAGCGGAGTCTACCAAGAGACCCAGTACTTC
TRBJ1-2 TRBV20-1 NA few CSAAGEYGYTF TGCAGTGCGGCCGGGGAATATGGCTACACCTTC
TRBJ1-1 TRBV25-1 NA NA CASSDLRDGDTEAFF TGTGCCAGCAGTGACCTCCGCGACGGTGACACTGAAGCTTTCTTT
TRBJ2-5 TRBV6-1 TRBD2 NA CASRKGLERKETQYF TGTGCCAGCAGAAAGGGACTAGAGAGGAAAGAGACCCAGTACTTC
TRBJ1-1 TRBV7-9 NA NA CASSSTRGADHTEAFF TGTGCCAGCAGCTCTACGAGGGGCGCGGACCACACTGAAGCTTTCTTT
TRBJ2-5 TRBV20-1 TRBD1 NA CSLGQGRETQYF TGCAGCCTAGGACAGGGAAGGGAGACCCAGTACTTC
TRBJ2-3 TRBV4-1 TRBD2 few CASSQGEGSDTQYF TGCGCCAGCAGCCAAGGGGAGGGGTCGGATACGCAGTATTTT
TRBJ2-7 TRBV29-1 NA few CSVEDLRGLPYEQYF TGCAGCGTTGAAGATTTGCGGGGGCTTCCCTACGAGCAGTACTTC
TRBJ2-1 TRBV25-1 NA NA CASSGRDNYNEQFF TGTGCCAGCAGTGGCCGGGACAACTACAATGAGCAGTTCTTC
TRBJ2-1 TRBV5-1 NA few CASKRENEQFF TGCGCCAGCAAAAGGGAGAATGAGCAGTTCTTC
TRBJ2-6 TRBV21-1 NA NA CASSKVLGSGANVLTF TGTGCCAGCAGCAAAGTTTTGGGGTCAGGGGCCAACGTCCTGACTTTC
TRBJ2-3 TRBV10-3 NA few CAISESKLGTQYF TGTGCCATCAGTGAGTCGAAGCTAGGTACGCAGTATTTT
TRBJ1-1 TRBV2 TRBD1 NA CASNQDRGTEAFF TGTGCCAGCAACCAGGACAGGGGCACTGAAGCTTTCTTT
TRBJ2-1 TRBV4-1 TRBD2 few CASSQGPSGRGNEQFF TGCGCCAGCAGCCAAGGTCCTAGCGGGAGGGGTAATGAGCAGTTCTTC
TRBJ2-7 TRBV4-2 TRBD2 few CASSQGLAVNEQYF TGTGCCAGCAGCCAAGGCCTAGCGGTAAACGAGCAGTACTTC
TRBJ1-2 TRBV20-1 NA few CSARVGALGGYTF TGCAGTGCTAGGGTGGGGGCCTTGGGCGGCTACACCTTC
TRBJ1-1 TRBV19 NA NA CASRSRLNTEAFF TGTGCCAGTAGGAGCAGGTTGAACACTGAAGCTTTCTTT
TRBJ2-1 TRBV20-1 NA many CSVNSGPVSFGEQFF TGCAGCGTAAACTCCGGGCCTGTTTCTTTCGGTGAGCAGTTCTTC
TRBJ1-1 TRBV29-1 NA many CSVEAGRGTEAFF TGCAGCGTTGAAGCAGGAAGGGGCACTGAAGCTTTCTTT
TRBJ2-1 TRBV29-1 TRBD2 few CSANGVAGVNEQFF TGCAGCGCCAACGGGGTAGCGGGAGTCAATGAGCAGTTCTTC